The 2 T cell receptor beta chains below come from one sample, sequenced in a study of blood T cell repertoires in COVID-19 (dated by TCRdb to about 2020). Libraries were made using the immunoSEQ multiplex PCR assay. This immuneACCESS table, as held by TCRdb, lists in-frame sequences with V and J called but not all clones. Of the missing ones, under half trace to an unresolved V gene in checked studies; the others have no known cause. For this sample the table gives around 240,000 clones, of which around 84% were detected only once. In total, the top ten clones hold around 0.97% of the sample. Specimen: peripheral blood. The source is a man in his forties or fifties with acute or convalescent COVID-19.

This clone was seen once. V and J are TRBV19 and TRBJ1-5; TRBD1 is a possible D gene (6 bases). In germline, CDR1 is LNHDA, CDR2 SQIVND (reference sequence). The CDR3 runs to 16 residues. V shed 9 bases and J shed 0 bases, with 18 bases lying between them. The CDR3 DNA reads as TGTGCCAGCAACACAGGGAGCCTGTATAGCAATCAGCCCCAGCATTTT. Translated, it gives CASNTGSLYSNQPQHF.

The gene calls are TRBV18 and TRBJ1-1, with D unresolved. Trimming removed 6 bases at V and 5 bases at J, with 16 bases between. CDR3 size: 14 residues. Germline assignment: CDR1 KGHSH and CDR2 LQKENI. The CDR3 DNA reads TGTGCCAGCTCGCGAAATCGGGGAGTAACTGAAGCTTTCTTT. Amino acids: CASSRNRGVTEAFF.